What follows are 27 T cell receptor beta chains derived from one specimen sequenced in a study of blood T cell repertoires in COVID-19. Sequenced by immunoSEQ multiplex PCR; TCRdb stores in-frame clones only, minus some. Here the sample spans approximately 210,000 clones, about 91% being singletons. The specimen sequenced was peripheral blood. All receptors derive from a young man with active or convalescent COVID-19.

The rearrangement links TRBV7-9 to TRBJ2-7; 9 nucleotides align to TRBD1. V was clipped by 5 bases and J by 5 bases; unmatched bases: 10. This CDR3 is 15 amino acids long. In germline, CDR1 is SEHNR, CDR2 FQNEAQ (reference sequence). The CDR3 loop is CASSPRGTGSDEQYF. The CDR3 DNA reads TGTGCCAGCAGCCCCCGCGGGACAGGGTCGGACGAGCAGTACTTC.

DNA for the CDR3: TGTGCCAGCAGCTTAGAGTCTGGGCTAAACTATGGCTACACCTTC. It encodes CASSLESGLNYGYTF. The chain couples TRBV7-2 to TRBJ1-2, with D hard to call. Deletions cut 1 base from V and 2 bases from J, with 11 bases between. The CDR3 is 15 residues long. Germline loops: CDR1 SGHTA, CDR2 FQGNSA.

The chain recombines TRBV9 with TRBJ1-5; TRBD1 matches at 9 bases. This CDR3 region has 15 residues. V lost 2 bases and J lost 1; bases outside the gene matches: 1. Germline V lookup: CDR1 SGDLS, CDR2 YYNGEE. CDR3 amino acids: CASSVGQGSNQPQHF. CDR3 nucleotides: TGTGCCAGCAGCGTGGGACAGGGAAGCAATCAGCCCCAGCATTTT.

This chain connects TRBV24-1 to TRBJ2-7, with 8 bases lining up with TRBD1. The V segment lost 4 bases and the J segment 0 bases; nucleotides outside the gene matches: 1. CDR1 is KGHDR, CDR2 SFDVKD, per germline. The CDR3 spans 14 residues. This CDR3 is CATSDTGGSYEQYF. The DNA for the CDR3 is TGTGCCACCAGTGACACAGGGGGCTCCTACGAGCAGTACTTC.

This chain connects TRBV29-1 to TRBJ2-1; no clear D. The CDR3 runs to 12 residues. Trimming cost V 4 bases and J 7 bases, with 11 bases left between them. Germline V lookup: CDR1 SQVTM, CDR2 ANQGSEA. The CDR3 nucleotides read TGCAGCGTTGCAGGATTGACAAATGAGCAGTTCTTC. It encodes CSVAGLTNEQFF.

This chain connects TRBV30 to TRBJ2-4, with D possibly TRBD1 on 7 matching bases. There are 13 residues in the CDR3. V lost 0 bases and J 9 bases, leaving 12 bases between the germline ends. Germline V gene lookup returns CDR1 GTSNPN and CDR2 SVGIG (reference sequence). The CDR3 reads CAWSVFQGGIQYF. CDR3 DNA: TGTGCCTGGAGTGTATTCCAGGGGGGCATTCAGTACTTC.

V gene TRBV28 combines with J gene TRBJ1-6; TRBD1 agrees at 7 bases. This CDR3 contains 13 residues. Germline trimming cut 5 bases from V and 8 bases from J; bases unmatched to any gene: 3. Germline V gene data show CDR1 as MDHEN and CDR2 as SYDVKM. The CDR3: CASSPGQHSPLHF. CDR3 nucleotides: TGTGCCAGCAGTCCGGGACAGCATTCACCCCTCCACTTT.

The V and J genes are TRBV6-5 and TRBJ1-1, with D tentatively TRBD1 (6 bases). Trimming pared 8 bases from V and 0 bases from J, leaving 10 bases between. This CDR3 has 13 residues. Germline V gene data show CDR1 as MNHEY and CDR2 as SVGAGI. The CDR3 here is CASQTGMNTEAFF. The CDR3 bases are TGTGCCAGCCAGACAGGCATGAACACTGAAGCTTTCTTT.

V gene TRBV7-9 combines with J gene TRBJ1-1; 11 bases fit TRBD1. Trimming removed 4 bases from V and 3 bases from J; junction bases left unmatched: 4. This CDR3 spans 15 amino acids. Germline loops: CDR1 SEHNR, CDR2 FQNEAQ (reference sequence). As DNA, the CDR3 is TGTGCCAGCAGCTCAGGACAGGGGGCGGACACTGAAGCTTTCTTT. Translating it yields CASSSGQGADTEAFF.

The chain combines TRBV11-3 with TRBJ2-1; possibly TRBD2 for D (5 bases). The V gene lost 5 bases and the J gene lost 6 bases, with 23 bases spanning the gap. The CDR3 totals 17 residues. Germline V CDR1 and CDR2: SGHNT, YENEEA. The CDR3 sequence is CASSPAASTAPGNEQFF. Written as DNA, the CDR3 is TGTGCCAGCAGCCCAGCGGCTAGTACAGCACCCGGCAATGAGCAGTTCTTC.

This clone was counted ten times or more. This chain uses TRBV13 with TRBJ2-7; TRBD2 matches at 7 bases. The ends lost 3 bases at V and 0 bases at J; junction bases unmatched: 5. The CDR3 covers 15 residues. Germline values: CDR1 PRHDT, CDR2 FYEKMQ (reference sequence). DNA for the CDR3: TGTGCCAGCAGCTTTGCGCGGGAGACCTCCTACGAGCAGTACTTC. This translates into CASSFARETSYEQYF.

The V call is TRBV9, the J call TRBJ2-1, with TRBD2 matching over 12 bases. Unmatched junction bases numbered 6, after V lost 3 bases and J lost 5 bases. The V gene's germline CDR1 is SGDLS and CDR2 YYNGEE. The CDR3 sequence is 16 residues long. CDR3 nucleotide sequence: TGTGCCAGCAGCGCGAGAGGACTAGCGGGAAACAATGAGCAGTTCTTC. It specifies CASSARGLAGNNEQFF. The entire variable domain, with the rest obtained from reference TRBV9 and TRBJ2-1, is as follows: DSGVTQTPKHLITATGQRVTLRCSPRSGDLSVYWYQQSLDQGLQFLIQYYNGEERAKGNILERFSAQQFPDLHSELNLSSLELGDSALYFCASSARGLAGNNEQFFGPGTRLTVL.

The chain recombines TRBV27 with TRBJ2-6; D unresolved. With 8 bases removed from V and 3 bases from J, the gap between germline ends came to 8 bases. The germline V gene encodes CDR1 MNHEY and CDR2 SMNVEV (reference sequence). This CDR3 has 13 residues. The CDR3 DNA reads as TGTGCCAGCTGGCAGTTTGGGGCCAACGTCCTGACTTTC. It specifies CASWQFGANVLTF.

This chain joins TRBV6-5 and TRBJ1-1, with TRBD1 identical over 8 bases. The CDR3 spans 13 residues. Trimming took 9 bases from V and 0 from J; bases not matched to a gene: 3. Germline V gene sequence: CDR1 MNHEY, CDR2 SVGAGI. CDR3 loop: CASTDRVNTEAFF. For the CDR3, the DNA is TGTGCCAGTACGGACAGGGTGAACACTGAAGCTTTCTTT.

The chain has TRBV11-2 and TRBJ2-7, with 10 bases matching TRBD2. V shed 1 base and J 2 bases; nucleotides not matched to a gene: 2. This CDR3 has 15 amino acids. Germline V gene lookup returns CDR1 SGHAT and CDR2 FQNNGV. The CDR3 DNA is TGTGCCAGCAGCTTAGCCCTAGCGGGAGCCTACGAGCAGTACTTC. Its protein product is CASSLALAGAYEQYF.

The rearrangement links TRBV5-4 to TRBJ2-5; 7 nucleotides align to TRBD1. J lost 2 bases, V lost 4 bases, and 2 bases had no gene match. CDR3 length: 13 amino acids. Germline lookup yields CDR1 SGHNT and CDR2 YYREEE (reference sequence). CDR3 residues: CASSRDRQETQYF. CDR3 in DNA: TGTGCCAGCAGCCGGGACAGACAAGAGACCCAGTACTTC.

The chain combines TRBV5-8 with TRBJ2-5; the D gene is possibly TRBD2 (5 bases). Germline CDR1 is SGHTS and CDR2 is YDEGEE. The ends were cut back, 0 bases at V and 5 bases at J, with 5 bases in the middle. The CDR3 has 12 residues. In DNA form, the CDR3 reads TGTGCCAGCAGCTTGGTAGCGGAGACCCAGTACTTC. Residues: CASSLVAETQYF.

The rearrangement uses TRBV4-1 and TRBJ1-2; unclear D gene. Trimming pared 1 base from V and 6 bases from J, leaving 9 bases between. From germline, CDR1 is MGHRA and CDR2 YSYEKL. The CDR3 has 13 amino acids. Here the CDR3 reads CASSQVHQDGYTF. CDR3 in DNA: TGCGCCAGCAGCCAAGTCCATCAGGATGGCTACACCTTC.

This chain joins TRBV11-2 and TRBJ2-3, with TRBD1 identical over 9 bases. CDR3 length equals 15 residues. Per germline, CDR1 SGHAT and CDR2 FQNNGV. J was trimmed by 3 bases and V by 1 base; bases with no gene match: 2. CDR3 DNA: TGTGCCAGCAGCTTAGGACAGGGGGGGACAGATACGCAGTATTTT. This sequence encodes CASSLGQGGTDTQYF.

The V gene is TRBV19, the J gene TRBJ1-3, with D tentatively TRBD1 (6 bases). V was shortened by 8 bases and J by 0 bases, with 11 bases between the two germline ends. Germline V CDR1 and CDR2: LNHDA, SQIVND (reference sequence). This CDR3 is built from 14 residues. The DNA for the CDR3 is TGTGCCAGTGACAGGACCCACTCTGGAAACACCATATATTTT. Amino acids: CASDRTHSGNTIYF. Full variable domain (remainder filled in from reference TRBV19 and TRBJ1-3): DGGITQSPKYLFRKEGQNVTLSCEQNLNHDAMYWYRQDPGQGLRLIYYSQIVNDFQKGDIAEGYSVSREKKESFPLTVTSAQKNPTAFYLCASDRTHSGNTIYFGEGSWLTVV.

The chain recombines TRBV5-1 with TRBJ1-2; TRBD1 agrees at 8 bases. After removal of 4 bases from V and 4 bases from J, the junction contained 6 bases not matched to a gene. CDR1 is SGHRS, CDR2 YFSETQ, per germline. The CDR3 sequence is 14 residues long. CDR3 loop: CASSNGQGAYGYTF. The CDR3 DNA sequence: TGCGCCAGCAGCAACGGACAGGGTGCCTATGGCTACACCTTC.

The V and J genes are TRBV4-1 and TRBJ1-3, with D hard to call. The germline V and J ends were trimmed by 1 base and 0 bases, with 7 bases remaining between them. This CDR3 is 15 amino acids long. CDR1 MGHRA and CDR2 YSYEKL come from the germline V gene. CDR3 nucleotides: TGCGCCAGCAGCCAAGTCGCGGGCTCTGGAAACACCATATATTTT. It translates to CASSQVAGSGNTIYF.

The rearrangement uses TRBV2 and TRBJ1-3; no clear D gene. Looked up from germline, CDR1 is SNHLY and CDR2 is FYNNEI. V was shortened by 1 base and J by 0 bases, with 4 bases between the two germline ends. The CDR3 contains 14 residues. The CDR3 loop reads CASSEGGSGNTIYF. In DNA, the CDR3 is TGTGCCAGCAGTGAAGGAGGCTCTGGAAACACCATATATTTT.

The chain links TRBV3-1 (or the pseudogene TRBV3-2) to TRBJ1-1; D remains ambiguous. The CDR3 loop spans 16 amino acids. The ends were cut back, 1 base at V and 8 bases at J, with 20 bases in the middle. Germline loops: CDR1 LGHDT, CDR2 YNNKEL (reference sequence). The CDR3 region is CASSQVFNRPGFEAFF. The CDR3 region has the DNA TGTGCCAGCAGCCAAGTCTTTAATCGGCCGGGGTTCGAAGCTTTCTTT.

The V gene is TRBV5-4, the J gene TRBJ2-6; perhaps TRBD1 as D (5 bases). The CDR3 has 17 amino acids. The germline CDR1 and CDR2 sequences are SGHNT and YYREEE (reference sequence). The germline V and J ends were trimmed by 4 bases and 0 bases, with 14 bases remaining between them. Here the CDR3 reads CASSGDDRISGANVLTF. CDR3 in DNA: TGTGCCAGCAGCGGTGACGACAGAATCTCTGGGGCCAACGTCCTGACTTTC. The whole variable domain, filled in from reference TRBV5-4 and TRBJ2-6, reads ETGVTQSPTHLIKTRGQQVTLRCSSQSGHNTVSWYQQALGQGPQFIFQYYREEENGRGNFPPRFSGLQFPNYSSELNVNALELDDSALYLCASSGDDRISGANVLTFGAGSRLTVL.

This rearrangement joins TRBV2 to TRBJ1-4; D gene uncertain. The germline V gene encodes CDR1 SNHLY and CDR2 FYNNEI. The CDR3 runs to 13 residues. Deletions cut 7 bases from V and 8 bases from J, with 14 bases between. CDR3 nucleotide sequence: TGTGCCAGCACCCCTATTAGCGGGGAAAAACTGTTTTTT. Protein product: CASTPISGEKLFF.

This chain connects TRBV30 to TRBJ2-7, with TRBD2 matching over 12 bases. V shed 0 bases and J 5 bases; nucleotides not matched to a gene: 11. CDR1 and CDR2 from the germline V gene are GTSNPN and SVGIG (reference sequence). The CDR3 spans 17 residues. The CDR3 nucleotides read TGTGCCTGGAGTGTAGGGCCTAGCGGGAGGGCCGCCCACGAGCAGTACTTC. Residues: CAWSVGPSGRAAHEQYF.